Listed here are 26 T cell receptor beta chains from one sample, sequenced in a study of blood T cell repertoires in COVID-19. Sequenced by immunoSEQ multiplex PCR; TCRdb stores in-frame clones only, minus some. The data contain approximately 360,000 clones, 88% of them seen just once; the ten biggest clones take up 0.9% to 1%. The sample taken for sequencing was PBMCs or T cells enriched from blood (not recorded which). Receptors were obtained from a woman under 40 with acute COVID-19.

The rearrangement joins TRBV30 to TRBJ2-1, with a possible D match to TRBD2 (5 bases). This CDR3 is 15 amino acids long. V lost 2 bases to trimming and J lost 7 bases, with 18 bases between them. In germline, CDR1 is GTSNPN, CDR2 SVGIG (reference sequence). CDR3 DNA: TGTGCCTGGAGTCTGGGTGGGCTTTCGGGGAATGAGCAGTTCTTC. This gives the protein CAWSLGGLSGNEQFF.

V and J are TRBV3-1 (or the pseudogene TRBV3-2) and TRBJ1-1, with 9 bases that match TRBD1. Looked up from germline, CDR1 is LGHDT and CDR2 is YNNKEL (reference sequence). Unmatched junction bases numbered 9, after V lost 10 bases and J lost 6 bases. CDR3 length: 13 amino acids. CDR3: CANEQGAYAEAFF. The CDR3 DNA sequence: TGTGCCAACGAACAGGGGGCGTACGCTGAAGCTTTCTTT.

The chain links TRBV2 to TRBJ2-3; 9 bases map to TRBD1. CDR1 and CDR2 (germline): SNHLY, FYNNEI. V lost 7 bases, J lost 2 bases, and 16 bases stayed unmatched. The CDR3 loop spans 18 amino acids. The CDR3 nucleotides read TGTGCCAGCACTTCCCGGGACAGGGACGTTCAATCCACAGATACGCAGTATTTT. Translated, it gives CASTSRDRDVQSTDTQYF.

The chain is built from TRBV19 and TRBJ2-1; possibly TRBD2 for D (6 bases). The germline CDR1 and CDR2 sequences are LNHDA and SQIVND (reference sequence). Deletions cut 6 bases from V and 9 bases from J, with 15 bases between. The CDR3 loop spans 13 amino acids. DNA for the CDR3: TGTGCCAGTAGGACTACTAGCCCCTCTGAGCAGTTCTTC. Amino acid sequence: CASRTTSPSEQFF.

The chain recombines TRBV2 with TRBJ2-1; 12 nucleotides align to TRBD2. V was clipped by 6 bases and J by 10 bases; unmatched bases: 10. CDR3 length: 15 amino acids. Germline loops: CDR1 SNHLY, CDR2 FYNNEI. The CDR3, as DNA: TGTGCCAGCAGCTTTCTAGCGGGGGGGTTTGGAGAGCAGTTCTTC. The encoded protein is CASSFLAGGFGEQFF.

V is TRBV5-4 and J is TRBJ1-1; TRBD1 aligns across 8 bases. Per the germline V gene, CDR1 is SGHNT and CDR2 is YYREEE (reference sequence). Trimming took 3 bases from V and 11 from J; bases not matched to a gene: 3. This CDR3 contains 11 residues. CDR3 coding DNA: TGTGCCAGCAGCTGGGACAGGTTCGCTTTCTTT. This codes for CASSWDRFAFF.

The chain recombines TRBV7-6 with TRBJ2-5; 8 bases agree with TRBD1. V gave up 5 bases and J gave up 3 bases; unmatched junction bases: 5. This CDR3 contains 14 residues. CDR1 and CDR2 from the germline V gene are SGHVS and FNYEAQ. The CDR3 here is CASSLMTGEETQYF. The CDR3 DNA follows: TGTGCCAGCAGCCTAATGACAGGGGAAGAGACCCAGTACTTC.

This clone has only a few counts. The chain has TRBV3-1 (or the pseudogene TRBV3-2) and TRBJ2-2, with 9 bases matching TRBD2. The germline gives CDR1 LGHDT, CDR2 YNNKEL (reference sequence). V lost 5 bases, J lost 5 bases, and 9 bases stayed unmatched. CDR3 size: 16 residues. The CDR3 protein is CASSTRTSAGTGELFF. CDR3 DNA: TGTGCCAGCAGCACCCGGACTAGCGCTGGGACCGGGGAGCTGTTTTTT.

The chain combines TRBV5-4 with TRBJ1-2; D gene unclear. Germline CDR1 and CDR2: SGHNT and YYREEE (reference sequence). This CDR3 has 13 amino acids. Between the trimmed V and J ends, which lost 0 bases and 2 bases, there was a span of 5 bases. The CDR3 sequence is CASSLERNYGYTF. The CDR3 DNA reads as TGTGCCAGCAGCTTGGAACGGAACTATGGCTACACCTTC.

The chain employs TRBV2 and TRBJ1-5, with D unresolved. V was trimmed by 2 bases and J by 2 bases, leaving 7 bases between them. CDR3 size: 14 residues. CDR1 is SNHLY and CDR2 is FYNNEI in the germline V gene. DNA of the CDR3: TGTGCCAGCAGTGAATGGGAGGGCAATCAGCCCCAGCATTTT. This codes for CASSEWEGNQPQHF.

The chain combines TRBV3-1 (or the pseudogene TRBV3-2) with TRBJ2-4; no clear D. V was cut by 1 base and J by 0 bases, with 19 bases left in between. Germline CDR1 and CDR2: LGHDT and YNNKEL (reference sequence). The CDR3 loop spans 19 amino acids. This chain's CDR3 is CASSQAWYGPALAKNIQYF. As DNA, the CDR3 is TGTGCCAGCAGCCAAGCCTGGTATGGGCCAGCTCTAGCCAAAAACATTCAGTACTTC.

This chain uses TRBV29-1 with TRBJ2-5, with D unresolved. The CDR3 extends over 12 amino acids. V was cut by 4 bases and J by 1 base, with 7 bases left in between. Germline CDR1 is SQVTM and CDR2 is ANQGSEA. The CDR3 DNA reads TGCAGCGTTGCGCAGGTCCAAGAGACCCAGTACTTC. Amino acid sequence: CSVAQVQETQYF.

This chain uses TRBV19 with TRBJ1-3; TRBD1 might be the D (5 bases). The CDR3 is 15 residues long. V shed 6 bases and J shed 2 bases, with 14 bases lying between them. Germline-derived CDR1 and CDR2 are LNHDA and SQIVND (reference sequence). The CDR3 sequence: CASRSGLTPGNTIYF. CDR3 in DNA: TGTGCCAGTAGGTCGGGACTAACCCCTGGAAACACCATATATTTT.

The chain's CDR3 is CASSYSKGTEECYTF. The DNA for the CDR3 is TGTGCCAGCAGTTACTCAAAGGGGACAGAAGAGTGCTACACCTTC. J is TRBJ1-2 and V is TRBV6-6, with 7 bases matching TRBD1. V dropped 0 bases and J dropped 9; count of bases not matched to a gene: 10. Germline V gene lookup returns CDR1 MNHNY and CDR2 SVGAGI (reference sequence). The CDR3 runs to 15 residues.

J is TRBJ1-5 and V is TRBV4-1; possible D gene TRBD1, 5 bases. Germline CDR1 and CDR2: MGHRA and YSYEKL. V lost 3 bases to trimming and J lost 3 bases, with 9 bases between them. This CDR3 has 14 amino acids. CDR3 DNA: TGCGCCAGCAGCCACCCAGGGCCCAATCAGCCCCAGCATTTT. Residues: CASSHPGPNQPQHF.

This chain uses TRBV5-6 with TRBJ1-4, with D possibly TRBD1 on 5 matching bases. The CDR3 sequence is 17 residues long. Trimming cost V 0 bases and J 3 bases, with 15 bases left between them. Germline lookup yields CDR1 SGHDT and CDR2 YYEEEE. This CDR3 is CASSLVNSGGPNEKLFF. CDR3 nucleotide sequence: TGTGCCAGCAGCTTGGTTAATTCGGGGGGACCTAATGAAAAACTGTTTTTT.

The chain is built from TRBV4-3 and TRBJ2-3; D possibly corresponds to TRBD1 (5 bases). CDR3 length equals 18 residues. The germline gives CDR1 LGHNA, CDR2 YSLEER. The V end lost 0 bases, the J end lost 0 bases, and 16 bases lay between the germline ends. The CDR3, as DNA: TGCGCCAGCAGCCAAGAACCCCAGCTAGGGGCTAGCACAGATACGCAGTATTTT. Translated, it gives CASSQEPQLGASTDTQYF.

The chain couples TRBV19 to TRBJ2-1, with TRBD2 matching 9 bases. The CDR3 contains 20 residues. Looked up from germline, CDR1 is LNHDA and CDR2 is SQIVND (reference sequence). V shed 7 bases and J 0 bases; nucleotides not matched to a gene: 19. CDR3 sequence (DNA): TGTGCCAGTATGCCCCTCGGGGGAGCGGGGGGACCAAGCTCCTACAATGAGCAGTTCTTC. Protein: CASMPLGGAGGPSSYNEQFF. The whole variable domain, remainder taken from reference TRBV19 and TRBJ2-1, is DGGITQSPKYLFRKEGQNVTLSCEQNLNHDAMYWYRQDPGQGLRLIYYSQIVNDFQKGDIAEGYSVSREKKESFPLTVTSAQKNPTAFYLCASMPLGGAGGPSSYNEQFFGPGTRLTVL.

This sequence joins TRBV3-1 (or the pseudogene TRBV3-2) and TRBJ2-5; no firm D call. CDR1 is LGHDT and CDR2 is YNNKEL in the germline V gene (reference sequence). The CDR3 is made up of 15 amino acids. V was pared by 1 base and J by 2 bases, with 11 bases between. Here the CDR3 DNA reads TGTGCCAGCAGCCAAGGACTCGACTCGCAAGAGACCCAGTACTTC. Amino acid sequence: CASSQGLDSQETQYF.

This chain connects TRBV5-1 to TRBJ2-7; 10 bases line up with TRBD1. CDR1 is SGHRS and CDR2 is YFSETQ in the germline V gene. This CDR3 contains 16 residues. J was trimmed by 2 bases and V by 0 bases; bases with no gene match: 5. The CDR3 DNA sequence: TGCGCCAGCAGCTTGGAAGACAGGGGGCTCACCTACGAGCAGTACTTC. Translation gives CASSLEDRGLTYEQYF.

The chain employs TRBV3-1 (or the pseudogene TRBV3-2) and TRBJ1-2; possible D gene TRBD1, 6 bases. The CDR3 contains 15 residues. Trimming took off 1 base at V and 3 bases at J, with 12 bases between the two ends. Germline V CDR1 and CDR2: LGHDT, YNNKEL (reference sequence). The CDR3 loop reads CASSQAGPGDYGYTF. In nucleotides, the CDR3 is TGTGCCAGCAGCCAAGCCGGCCCAGGGGACTATGGCTACACCTTC.

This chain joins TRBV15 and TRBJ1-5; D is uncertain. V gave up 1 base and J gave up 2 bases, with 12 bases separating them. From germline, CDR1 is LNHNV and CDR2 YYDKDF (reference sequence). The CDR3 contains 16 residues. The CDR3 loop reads CATSRVPVYGNQPQHF. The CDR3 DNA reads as TGTGCCACCAGCAGAGTCCCTGTGTATGGCAATCAGCCCCAGCATTTT.

The CDR3 coding sequence is TGTGCCAGCAGCTCCACAGGAGACGCGCAGTACTTC. Translating gives CASSSTGDAQYF. The rearrangement uses TRBV7-9 and TRBJ2-7, with D possibly being TRBD1 (5 bases). Looked up from germline, CDR1 is SEHNR and CDR2 is FQNEAQ (reference sequence). V was shortened by 4 bases and J by 9 bases, with 13 bases between the two germline ends. CDR3 length: 12 residues.

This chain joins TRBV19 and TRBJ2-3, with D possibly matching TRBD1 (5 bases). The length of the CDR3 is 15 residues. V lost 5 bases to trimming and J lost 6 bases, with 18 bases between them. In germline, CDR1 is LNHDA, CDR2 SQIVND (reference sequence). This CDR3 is CASSPRDRTYDTQYF. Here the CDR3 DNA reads TGTGCCAGTAGTCCCCGCGACAGAACATACGATACGCAGTATTTT.

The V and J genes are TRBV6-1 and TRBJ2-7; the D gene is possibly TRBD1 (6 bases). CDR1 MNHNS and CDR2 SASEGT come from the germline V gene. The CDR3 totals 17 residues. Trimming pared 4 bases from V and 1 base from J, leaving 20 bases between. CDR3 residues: CASSGPPTGSLSYEQYF. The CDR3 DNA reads TGTGCCAGCAGTGGACCCCCGACAGGTTCTCTTTCCTACGAGCAGTACTTC.

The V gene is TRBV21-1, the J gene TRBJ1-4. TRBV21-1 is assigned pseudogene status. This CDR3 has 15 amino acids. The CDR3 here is CASSKEEWANEKLFF. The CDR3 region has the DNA TGTGCCAGCAGCAAAGAGGAGTGGGCTAATGAAAAACTGTTTTTT.